These 13 T cell receptor beta chains were sequenced from one sample in a study of blood T cell repertoires in COVID-19. Sequenced by immunoSEQ multiplex PCR; TCRdb stores in-frame clones only, minus some. The data show about 210,000 clones, roughly 81% seen once. Sequenced: peripheral blood. The receptors come from a woman between 50 and 59 years old with active or convalescent COVID-19.

This clone was seen a few times. The chain recombines TRBV2 with TRBJ2-2; 7 positions match TRBD1. The trim removed 7 bases at V and 5 bases at J, leaving 13 bases unmatched. This CDR3 is built from 16 residues. Germline CDR1 and CDR2: SNHLY and FYNNEI. This CDR3 reads CASTKGDSERTGELFF. Written as DNA, the CDR3 is TGTGCCAGCACCAAAGGGGACAGTGAGAGGACCGGGGAGCTGTTTTTT. The variable domain in full, completed from reference TRBV2 and TRBJ2-2, reads EPEVTQTPSHQVTQMGQEVILRCVPISNHLYFYWYRQILGQKVEFLVSFYNNEISEKSEIFDDQFSVERPDGSNFTLKIRSTKLEDSAMYFCASTKGDSERTGELFFGEGSRLTVL.

The rearrangement joins TRBV30 to TRBJ2-1; 9 nucleotides align to TRBD1. With V trimmed by 1 base and J by 14 bases, 3 bases remained unmatched. This CDR3 comprises 11 residues. CDR1 is GTSNPN, CDR2 SVGIG, per germline (reference sequence). The CDR3 nucleotides are TGTGCCTGGAGTGGGGACAGGGAGGAGTTCTTC. Translation gives CAWSGDREEFF.

This clone was picked up a small number of times. The rearrangement uses TRBV19 and TRBJ1-1; 7 nucleotides agree with TRBD1. V shed 2 bases, J shed 4 bases, and the junction held 13 bases outside the gene matches. In germline, CDR1 is LNHDA, CDR2 SQIVND (reference sequence). The CDR3 length is 17 residues. CDR3: CASSITWQGVSGTEAFF. CDR3 sequence (DNA): TGTGCCAGTAGTATAACTTGGCAGGGGGTTTCGGGCACTGAAGCTTTCTTT.

The chain couples TRBV28 to TRBJ1-2; D perhaps matches TRBD1 (6 bases). CDR3 length equals 12 residues. Germline V CDR1 and CDR2: MDHEN, SYDVKM. Trimming left V 8 bases short and J 1 base short, with 8 bases between. The CDR3 protein is CASAGDNYGYTF. The CDR3 nucleotides are TGTGCCAGCGCAGGGGATAACTATGGCTACACCTTC.

The V and J genes are TRBV4-1 and TRBJ2-3; the D gene is possibly TRBD2 (6 bases). The CDR3 extends over 15 amino acids. Germline CDR1 and CDR2: MGHRA and YSYEKL. The V gene lost 3 bases and the J gene lost 1 base, with 11 bases spanning the gap. The CDR3 is CASSQRERGTDTQYF. CDR3 nucleotide sequence: TGCGCCAGCAGCCAGAGGGAGCGGGGCACAGATACGCAGTATTTT.

The chain joins TRBV24-1 to TRBJ2-7; 7 bases line up with TRBD1. Looked up from germline, CDR1 is KGHDR and CDR2 is SFDVKD. This CDR3 has 15 residues. V lost 3 bases, J lost 1 base, and 5 bases stayed unmatched. In nucleotides, the CDR3 is TGTGCCACCAGTGATACGACAGGGAATTCCTACGAGCAGTACTTC. It specifies CATSDTTGNSYEQYF.

This chain's CDR3 is CASSYGQGYTF. The CDR3 DNA follows: TGTGCCAGCAGTTACGGGCAAGGCTACACCTTC. The chain links TRBV6-5 to TRBJ1-2; no firm D call. This CDR3 has 11 residues. CDR1 is MNHEY, CDR2 SVGAGI, per germline. Trimming pared 2 bases from V and 8 bases from J, leaving 6 bases between.

This chain joins TRBV28 and TRBJ1-2; unclear D gene. Trimming cost V 10 bases and J 2 bases, with 11 bases left between them. The CDR3 extends over 12 amino acids. CDR1 MDHEN and CDR2 SYDVKM come from the germline V gene. This CDR3 is CATEGRNYGYTF. CDR3 nucleotide sequence: TGTGCCACCGAGGGCAGAAACTATGGCTACACCTTC.

This chain joins TRBV11-2 and TRBJ1-1; D might be TRBD1 (5 bases). This CDR3 spans 16 amino acids. Germline loops: CDR1 SGHAT, CDR2 FQNNGV. Deletions cut 1 base from V and 3 bases from J, with 15 bases between. This CDR3 reads CASSLGAAGQDTEAFF. CDR3 sequence (DNA): TGTGCCAGCAGCTTAGGGGCGGCAGGGCAGGACACTGAAGCTTTCTTT.

The CDR3 coding sequence is TGCGCCAGCAGCTTGGATTCCGGGGTCGGGAAGACCCAGTACTTC. This codes for CASSLDSGVGKTQYF. V gene TRBV5-1 combines with J gene TRBJ2-5; a weak D match, TRBD2 (5 bases). The V end was cut by 0 bases, the J end by 6 bases, with 15 bases between. This CDR3 has 15 amino acids. CDR1 is SGHRS, CDR2 YFSETQ, per germline.

The V and J genes are TRBV5-1 and TRBJ2-2; TRBD1 matches at 7 bases. With V trimmed by 1 base and J by 1 base, 1 base remained unmatched. CDR1 and CDR2 (germline): SGHRS, YFSETQ. CDR3 length: 15 amino acids. The CDR3, as DNA: TGCGCCAGCAGCTTGAGGGGGCAGAACACCGGGGAGCTGTTTTTT. Encoded protein: CASSLRGQNTGELFF.

This rearrangement joins TRBV18 to TRBJ1-2; TRBD1 matches at 9 bases. The CDR3 spans 16 residues. Losses at the gene ends were 2 bases for V and 2 bases for J; bases not matched to a gene: 6. CDR1 KGHSH and CDR2 LQKENI come from the germline V gene. The chain's CDR3 is CASSPSRGQGNYGYTF. CDR3 DNA: TGTGCCAGCTCACCAAGCCGCGGACAGGGGAACTATGGCTACACCTTC.

The table lists this clone with a few counts. This chain connects TRBV5-4 to TRBJ2-1, with D unclear. The germline CDR1 and CDR2 sequences are SGHNT and YYREEE (reference sequence). Trimming removed 6 bases at V and 3 bases at J, with 10 bases between. CDR3 length: 13 amino acids. In DNA, the CDR3 is TGTGCCAGCATAGATCCGTACTACAATGAGCAGTTCTTC. It yields the protein CASIDPYYNEQFF.